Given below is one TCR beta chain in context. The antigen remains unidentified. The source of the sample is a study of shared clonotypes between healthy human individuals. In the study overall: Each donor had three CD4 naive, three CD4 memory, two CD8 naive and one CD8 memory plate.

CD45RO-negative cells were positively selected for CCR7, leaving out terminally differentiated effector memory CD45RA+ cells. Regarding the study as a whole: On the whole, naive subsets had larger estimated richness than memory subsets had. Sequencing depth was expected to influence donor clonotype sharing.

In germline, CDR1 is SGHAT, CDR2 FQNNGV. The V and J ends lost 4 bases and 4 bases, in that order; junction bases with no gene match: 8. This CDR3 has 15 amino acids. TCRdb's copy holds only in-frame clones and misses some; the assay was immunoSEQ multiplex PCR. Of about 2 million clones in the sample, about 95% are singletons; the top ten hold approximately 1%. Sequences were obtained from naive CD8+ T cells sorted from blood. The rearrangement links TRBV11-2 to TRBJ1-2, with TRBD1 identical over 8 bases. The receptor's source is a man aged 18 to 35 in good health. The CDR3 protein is CASSSDRGLVYGYTF. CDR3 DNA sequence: TGTGCCAGCAGCTCAGACAGGGGCCTGGTCTATGGCTACACCTTC.